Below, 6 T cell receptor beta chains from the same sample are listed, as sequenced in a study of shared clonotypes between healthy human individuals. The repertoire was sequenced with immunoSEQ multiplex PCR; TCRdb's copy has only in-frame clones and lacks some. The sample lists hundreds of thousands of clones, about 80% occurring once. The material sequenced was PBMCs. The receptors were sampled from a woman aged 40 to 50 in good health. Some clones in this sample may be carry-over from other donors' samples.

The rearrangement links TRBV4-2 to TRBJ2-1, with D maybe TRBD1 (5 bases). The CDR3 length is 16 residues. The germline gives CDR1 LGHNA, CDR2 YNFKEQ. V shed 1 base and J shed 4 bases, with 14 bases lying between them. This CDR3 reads CASSQGIQVGYNEQFF. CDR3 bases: TGTGCCAGCAGCCAAGGGATACAGGTGGGATACAATGAGCAGTTCTTC.

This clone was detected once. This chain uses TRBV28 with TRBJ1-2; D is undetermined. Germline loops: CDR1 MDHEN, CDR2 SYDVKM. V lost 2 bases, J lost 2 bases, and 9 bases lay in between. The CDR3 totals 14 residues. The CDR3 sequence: CASSLRPLNYGYTF. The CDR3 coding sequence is TGTGCCAGCAGTTTACGGCCCCTCAACTATGGCTACACCTTC.

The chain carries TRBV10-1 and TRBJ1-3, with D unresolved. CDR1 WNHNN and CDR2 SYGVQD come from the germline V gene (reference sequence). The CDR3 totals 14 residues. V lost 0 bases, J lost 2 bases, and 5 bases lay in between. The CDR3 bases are TGCGCCAGCAGTGAGTCGGCAGCTGGAAACACCATATATTTT. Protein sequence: CASSESAAGNTIYF.

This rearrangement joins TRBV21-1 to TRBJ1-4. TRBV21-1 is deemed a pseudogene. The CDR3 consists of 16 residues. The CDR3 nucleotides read TGTGCCAGCAGCAAAGGAAACCGACCGGAGCTTGAAAAACTGTTTTTT. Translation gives CASSKGNRPELEKLFF.

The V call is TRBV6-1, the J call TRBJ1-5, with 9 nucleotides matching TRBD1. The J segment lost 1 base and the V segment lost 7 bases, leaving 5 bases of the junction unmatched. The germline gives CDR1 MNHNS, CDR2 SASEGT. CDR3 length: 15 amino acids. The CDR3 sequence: CASITQGASNQPQHF. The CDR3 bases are TGTGCCAGCATCACACAGGGGGCAAGCAATCAGCCCCAGCATTTT.

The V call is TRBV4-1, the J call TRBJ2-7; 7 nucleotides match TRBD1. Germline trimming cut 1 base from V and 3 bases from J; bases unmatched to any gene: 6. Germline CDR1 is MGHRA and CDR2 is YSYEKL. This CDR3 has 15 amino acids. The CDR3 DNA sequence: TGCGCCAGCAGCCAAGGCGAAGGGGGCCTCTACGAGCAGTACTTC. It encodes CASSQGEGGLYEQYF.